These 14 T cell receptor beta chains were sequenced from one sample in a study of PD-1 blockade in classical Hodgkin lymphoma. No patient escaped relapse after autologous stem cell transplantation, and brentuximab vedotin exposure varied. The repertoire was sequenced with immunoSEQ multiplex PCR; TCRdb's copy has only in-frame clones and lacks some. The sample lists some 90,000 clones, about 93% occurring once. The sample in question was peripheral blood mononuclear cells (PBMCs), obtained before the second cycle of nivolumab. The receptors shown here come from a human donor with classical Hodgkin lymphoma.

The chain carries TRBV30 and TRBJ2-7; D may match TRBD1 or TRBD2 (6 bases each). The V end lost 0 bases, the J end lost 7 bases, and 13 bases lay between the germline ends. Germline values: CDR1 GTSNPN, CDR2 SVGIG (reference sequence). The CDR3 sequence is 13 residues long. CDR3 DNA: TGTGCCTGGAGTGTAAGGGGGGCAGATGAGCAGTACTTC. Its translation: CAWSVRGADEQYF.

V and J are TRBV28 and TRBJ2-1, with 12 bases aligning to TRBD1. The CDR3 length is 17 residues. Trimming at V came to 8 bases and at J to 1 base, leaving 9 bases not matched to a gene. Per germline, CDR1 MDHEN and CDR2 SYDVKM. CDR3 sequence: CASYWDRGRGSYNEQFF. CDR3 in DNA: TGTGCCAGCTATTGGGACAGGGGGCGGGGGTCCTACAATGAGCAGTTCTTC.

The chain carries TRBV18 and TRBJ2-7, with TRBD1 identical over 8 bases. This CDR3 region has 15 residues. After removal of 3 bases from V and 7 bases from J, the junction contained 11 bases not matched to a gene. Germline loops: CDR1 KGHSH, CDR2 LQKENI. CDR3 sequence reads: CASSPGQDSVGEQYF. The DNA for the CDR3 is TGTGCCAGCTCACCGGGACAGGATTCCGTCGGGGAGCAGTACTTC.

The chain combines TRBV6-6 with TRBJ1-2, with 7 bases lining up with TRBD1. Germline loops: CDR1 MNHNY, CDR2 SVGAGI (reference sequence). The CDR3 runs 14 residues. V trimming: 2 bases; J trimming: 7 bases; junction bases outside the gene matches: 7. This CDR3 reads CASSYTDRDRGYTF. CDR3 sequence (DNA): TGTGCCAGCAGTTACACTGACAGGGATCGTGGCTACACCTTC.

The V call is TRBV7-9, the J call TRBJ2-7; 7 bases map to TRBD2. After removal of 3 bases from V and 1 base from J, the junction contained 12 bases not matched to a gene. The CDR3 loop spans 17 amino acids. Germline V gene sequence: CDR1 SEHNR, CDR2 FQNEAQ (reference sequence). The DNA of the CDR3 is TGTGCCAGCAGCTTTAGCGGGTCCCCGGCCGGGTCCTACGAGCAGTACTTC. Its protein product is CASSFSGSPAGSYEQYF.

This chain uses TRBV27 with TRBJ2-1; TRBD2 matches at 10 bases. V shed 5 bases and J 8 bases; nucleotides not matched to a gene: 6. The CDR3 has 14 amino acids. Germline V gene sequence: CDR1 MNHEY, CDR2 SMNVEV (reference sequence). This CDR3 reads CASSPLAGGYEQFF. The CDR3, as DNA: TGTGCCAGCAGTCCTTTAGCGGGAGGCTATGAGCAGTTCTTC.

The chain combines TRBV10-3 with TRBJ1-2; tentatively, D is TRBD1 (5 bases). The CDR3 has 13 amino acids. From germline, CDR1 is ENHRY and CDR2 SYGVKD. The V gene lost 2 bases and the J gene lost 6 bases, with 10 bases spanning the gap. The CDR3 DNA reads TGTGCCATCAGTGAGGGGGGGGTTGATGGCTACACCTTC. Protein: CAISEGGVDGYTF.

V gene TRBV27 combines with J gene TRBJ2-7, with 8 bases identical to TRBD1. This CDR3 is built from 14 residues. Per the germline V gene, CDR1 is MNHEY and CDR2 is SMNVEV (reference sequence). The ends lost 5 bases at V and 2 bases at J; junction bases unmatched: 5. The CDR3 DNA sequence: TGTGCCAGCAGTGTAGGACAGGGCCCCTACGAGCAGTACTTC. This encodes CASSVGQGPYEQYF.

The rearrangement uses TRBV28 and TRBJ2-2; D assignment may be TRBD1 or TRBD2 (5 bases each). Trimming stripped 3 bases from V and 6 bases from J, with 8 bases between. The CDR3 length is 13 residues. Germline V gives CDR1 MDHEN, CDR2 SYDVKM. The CDR3 bases are TGTGCCAGCAGTTTTCGGGACGCCGGGGAGCTGTTTTTT. The encoded protein is CASSFRDAGELFF.

V is TRBV6-6 and J is TRBJ2-7; 9 nucleotides line up with TRBD1. V trimming: 10 bases; J trimming: 5 bases; junction bases outside the gene matches: 12. The CDR3 is 14 amino acids. Per the germline V gene, CDR1 is MNHNY and CDR2 is SVGAGI (reference sequence). The CDR3 is CATQIGQGWNEQYF. CDR3 coding DNA: TGTGCCACACAAATAGGACAGGGGTGGAACGAGCAGTACTTC.

The V call is TRBV9, the J call TRBJ1-4; a possible D gene is TRBD1 (5 bases). This CDR3 has 17 residues. The germline V gene has CDR1 SGDLS and CDR2 YYNGEE. Between the trimmed V and J ends, which lost 4 bases and 2 bases, there was a span of 18 bases. The CDR3 DNA follows: TGTGCCAGCAGCCCAGACGGGACCCCAGCCACTAATGAAAAACTGTTTTTT. Amino acids: CASSPDGTPATNEKLFF. The whole variable domain, remainder taken from reference TRBV9 and TRBJ1-4, is DSGVTQTPKHLITATGQRVTLRCSPRSGDLSVYWYQQSLDQGLQFLIQYYNGEERAKGNILERFSAQQFPDLHSELNLSSLELGDSALYFCASSPDGTPATNEKLFFGSGTQLSVL.

The CDR3 region is CASSFSFEKYNEQFF. In DNA form, the CDR3 reads TGTGCCAGCAGCTTCAGTTTCGAGAAATACAATGAGCAGTTCTTC. The chain is built from TRBV11-3 and TRBJ2-1; D remains ambiguous. CDR1 and CDR2 from the germline V gene are SGHNT and YENEEA. V shed 3 bases and J shed 4 bases, with 13 bases lying between them. This CDR3 is built from 15 residues.

The chain couples TRBV5-1 to TRBJ1-2; perhaps TRBD1 as D (6 bases). V lost 4 bases to trimming and J lost 4 bases, with 14 bases between them. This CDR3 region has 14 residues. From germline, CDR1 is SGHRS and CDR2 YFSETQ. This CDR3 reads CASSAYREGYGYTF. CDR3 coding DNA: TGCGCCAGCAGCGCGTACAGGGAGGGCTATGGCTACACCTTC.

This rearrangement joins TRBV5-1 to TRBJ1-1; 8 bases line up with TRBD1. The CDR3 loop spans 14 amino acids. Per germline, CDR1 SGHRS and CDR2 YFSETQ. V was pared by 7 bases and J by 3 bases, with 8 bases of the junction left unmatched. CDR3 residues: CASSWTGMDTEAFF. The CDR3 bases are TGCGCCAGCTCCTGGACAGGGATGGACACTGAAGCTTTCTTT. The full variable domain, rest sourced from reference TRBV5-1 and TRBJ1-1, is KAGVTQTPRYLIKTRGQQVTLSCSPISGHRSVSWYQQTPGQGLQFLFEYFSETQRNKGNFPGRFSGRQFSNSRSEMNVSTLELGDSALYLCASSWTGMDTEAFFGQGTRLTVV.